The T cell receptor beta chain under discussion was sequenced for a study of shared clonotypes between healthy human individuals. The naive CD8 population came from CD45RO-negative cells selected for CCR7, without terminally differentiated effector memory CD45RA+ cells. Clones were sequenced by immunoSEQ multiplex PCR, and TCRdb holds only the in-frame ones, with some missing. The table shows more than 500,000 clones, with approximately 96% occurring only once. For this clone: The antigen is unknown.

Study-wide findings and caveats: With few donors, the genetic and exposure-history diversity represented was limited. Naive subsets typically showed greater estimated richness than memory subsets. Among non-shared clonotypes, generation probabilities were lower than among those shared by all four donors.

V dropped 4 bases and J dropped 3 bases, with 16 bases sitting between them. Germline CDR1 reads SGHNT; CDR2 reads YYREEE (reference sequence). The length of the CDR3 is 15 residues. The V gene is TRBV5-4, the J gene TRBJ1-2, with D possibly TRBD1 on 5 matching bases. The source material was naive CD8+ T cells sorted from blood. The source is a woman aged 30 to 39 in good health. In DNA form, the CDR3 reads TGTGCCAGCAGCCCAGCAGGGAGGGGTGACTATGGCTACACCTTC. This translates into CASSPAGRGDYGYTF. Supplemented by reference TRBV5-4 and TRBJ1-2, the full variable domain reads ETGVTQSPTHLIKTRGQQVTLRCSSQSGHNTVSWYQQALGQGPQFIFQYYREEENGRGNFPPRFSGLQFPNYSSELNVNALELDDSALYLCASSPAGRGDYGYTFGSGTRLTVV.